A few counts support the clone carrying this TCR beta chain. The data stem from a study of response to subunit inactivated influenza vaccine. TCRdb itself ran the RT-PCR reads through MiXCR, one entry per CDR3 protein. The repertoire includes around 710,000 distinct CDR3 sequences, 11% to 15% of them detected once, and 6% to 8% sits in the top ten. In germline, CDR1 is MNHEY, CDR2 SVGEGT. This CDR3 contains 16 residues. Trimming removed 7 bases at V and 0 bases at J, with 16 bases between. This receptor was obtained from a man in his forties or fifties who received an inactivated influenza vaccine. The sequencing used PBMCs from blood, collected 14 to 15 days before vaccination. The chain links TRBV6-2 or TRBV6-3 to TRBJ2-1; either TRBD1 or TRBD2 may fit D (5 bases each). CDR3 DNA sequence: TGTGCCAGCAACGAGGGGCGGCGGAGCTCCTACAATGAGCAGTTCTTC. This translates into CASNEGRRSSYNEQFF.